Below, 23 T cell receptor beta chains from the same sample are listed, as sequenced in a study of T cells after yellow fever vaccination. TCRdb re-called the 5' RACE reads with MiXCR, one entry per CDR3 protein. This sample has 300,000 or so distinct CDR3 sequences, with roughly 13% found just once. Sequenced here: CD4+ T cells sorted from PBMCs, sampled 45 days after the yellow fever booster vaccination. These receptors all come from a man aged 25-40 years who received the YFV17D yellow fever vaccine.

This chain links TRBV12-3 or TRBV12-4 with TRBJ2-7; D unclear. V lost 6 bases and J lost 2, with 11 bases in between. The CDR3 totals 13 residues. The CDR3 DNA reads TGTGCCAGCAGCAAGAACCAGGCCTACGAGCAGTACTTC. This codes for CASSKNQAYEQYF.

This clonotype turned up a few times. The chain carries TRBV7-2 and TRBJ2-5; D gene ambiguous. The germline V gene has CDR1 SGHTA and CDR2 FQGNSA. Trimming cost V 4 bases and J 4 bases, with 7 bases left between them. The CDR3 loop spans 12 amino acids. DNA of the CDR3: TGTGCCAGCAGCTCCCCGGCAGAGACCCAGTACTTC. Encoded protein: CASSSPAETQYF.

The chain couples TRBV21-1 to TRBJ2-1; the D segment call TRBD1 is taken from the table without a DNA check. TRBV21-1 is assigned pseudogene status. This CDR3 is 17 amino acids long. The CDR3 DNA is TGTGCCAGCAGCAAAGCGCCTCTAGGGTTTGGGGCCAATGAGCAGTTCTTC. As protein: CASSKAPLGFGANEQFF.

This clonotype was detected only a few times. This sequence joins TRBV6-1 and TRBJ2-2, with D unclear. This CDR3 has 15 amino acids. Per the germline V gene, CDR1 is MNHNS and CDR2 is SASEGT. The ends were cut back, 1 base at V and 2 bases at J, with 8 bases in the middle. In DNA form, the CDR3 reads TGTGCCAGCAGTGAAGGATGGGGAAACACCGGGGAGCTGTTTTTT. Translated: CASSEGWGNTGELFF.

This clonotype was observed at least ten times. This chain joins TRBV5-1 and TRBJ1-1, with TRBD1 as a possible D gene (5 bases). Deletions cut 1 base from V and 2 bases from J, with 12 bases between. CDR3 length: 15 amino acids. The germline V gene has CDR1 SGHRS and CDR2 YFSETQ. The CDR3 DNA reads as TGCGCCAGCAGCTTGATCGAGAGGGGAAACACTGAAGCTTTCTTT. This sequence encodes CASSLIERGNTEAFF.

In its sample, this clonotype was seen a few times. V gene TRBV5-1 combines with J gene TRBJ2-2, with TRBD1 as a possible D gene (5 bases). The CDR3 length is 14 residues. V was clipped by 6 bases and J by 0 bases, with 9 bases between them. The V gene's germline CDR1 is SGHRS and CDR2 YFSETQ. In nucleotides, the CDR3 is TGCGCCAGCATGAGACAGACGAACACCGGGGAGCTGTTTTTT. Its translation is CASMRQTNTGELFF.

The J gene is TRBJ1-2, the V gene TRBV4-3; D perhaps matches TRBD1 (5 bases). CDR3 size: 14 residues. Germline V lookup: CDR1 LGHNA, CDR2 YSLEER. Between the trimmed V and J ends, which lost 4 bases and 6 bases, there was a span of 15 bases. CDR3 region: CASSPQSGGDGYTF. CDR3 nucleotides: TGCGCCAGCAGCCCCCAAAGTGGGGGGGATGGCTACACCTTC.

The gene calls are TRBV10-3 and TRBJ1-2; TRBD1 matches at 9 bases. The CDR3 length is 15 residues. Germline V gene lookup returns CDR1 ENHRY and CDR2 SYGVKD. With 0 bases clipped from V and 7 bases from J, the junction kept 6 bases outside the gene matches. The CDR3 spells CAISESGQGIAGYTF. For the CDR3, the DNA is TGTGCCATCAGTGAGTCCGGACAGGGGATCGCTGGCTACACCTTC.

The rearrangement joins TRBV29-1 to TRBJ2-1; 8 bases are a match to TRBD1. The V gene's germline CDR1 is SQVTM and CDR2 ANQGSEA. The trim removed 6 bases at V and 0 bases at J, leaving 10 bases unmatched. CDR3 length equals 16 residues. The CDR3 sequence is CSVPKGQDSSYNEQFF. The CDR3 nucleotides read TGCAGCGTACCCAAGGGACAGGACAGCTCCTACAATGAGCAGTTCTTC.

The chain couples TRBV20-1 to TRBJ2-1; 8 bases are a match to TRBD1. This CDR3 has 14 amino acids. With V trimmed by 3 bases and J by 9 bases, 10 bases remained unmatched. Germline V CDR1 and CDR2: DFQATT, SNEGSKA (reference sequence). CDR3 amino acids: CSARVTGATGEQFF. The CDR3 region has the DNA TGCAGTGCTAGGGTGACAGGGGCTACGGGTGAGCAGTTCTTC.

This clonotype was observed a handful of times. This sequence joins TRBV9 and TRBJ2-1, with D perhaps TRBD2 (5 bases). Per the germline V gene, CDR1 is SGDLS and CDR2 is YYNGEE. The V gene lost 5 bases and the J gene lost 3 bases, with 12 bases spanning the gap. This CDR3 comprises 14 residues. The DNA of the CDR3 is TGTGCCAGCAGGGGATCGGGGAACTACAATGAGCAGTTCTTC. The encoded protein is CASRGSGNYNEQFF.

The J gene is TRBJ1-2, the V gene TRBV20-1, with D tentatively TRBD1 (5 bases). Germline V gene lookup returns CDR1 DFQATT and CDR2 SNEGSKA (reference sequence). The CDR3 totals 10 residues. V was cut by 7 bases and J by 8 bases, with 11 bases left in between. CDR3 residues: CSVGVRGYTF. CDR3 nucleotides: TGCAGTGTGGGGGTGCGCGGCTACACCTTC.

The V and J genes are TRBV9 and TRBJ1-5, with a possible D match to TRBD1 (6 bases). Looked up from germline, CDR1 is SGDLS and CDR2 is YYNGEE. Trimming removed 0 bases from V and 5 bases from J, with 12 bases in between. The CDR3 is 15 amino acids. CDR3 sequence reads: CASSVGTGAHQPQHF. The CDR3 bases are TGTGCCAGCAGCGTAGGAACGGGGGCACATCAGCCCCAGCATTTT.

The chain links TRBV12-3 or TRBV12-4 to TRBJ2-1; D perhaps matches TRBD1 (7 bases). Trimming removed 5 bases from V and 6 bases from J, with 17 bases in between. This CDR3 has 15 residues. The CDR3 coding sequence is TGTGCCAGCAGTGTGCGGAGGGCAGGGGGCAATGAGCAGTTCTTC. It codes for CASSVRRAGGNEQFF.

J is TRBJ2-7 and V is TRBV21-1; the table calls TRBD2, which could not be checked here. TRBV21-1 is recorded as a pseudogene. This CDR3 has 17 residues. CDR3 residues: CASPAKGLAGGQSEQYF. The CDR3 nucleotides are TGTGCCAGCCCGGCCAAGGGACTAGCGGGAGGGCAATCCGAGCAGTACTTC.

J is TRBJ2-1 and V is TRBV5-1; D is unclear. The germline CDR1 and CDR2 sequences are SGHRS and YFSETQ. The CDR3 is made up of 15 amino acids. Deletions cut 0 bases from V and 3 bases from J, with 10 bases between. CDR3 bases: TGCGCCAGCAGCTTGGCCAACCCCGACTACAATGAGCAGTTCTTC. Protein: CASSLANPDYNEQFF.

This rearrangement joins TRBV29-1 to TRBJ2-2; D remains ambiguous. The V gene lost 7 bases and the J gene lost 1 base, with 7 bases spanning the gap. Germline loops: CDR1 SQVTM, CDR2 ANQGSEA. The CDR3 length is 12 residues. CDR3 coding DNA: TGCAGCGGGCTGAAGAACACCGGGGAGCTGTTTTTT. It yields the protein CSGLKNTGELFF.

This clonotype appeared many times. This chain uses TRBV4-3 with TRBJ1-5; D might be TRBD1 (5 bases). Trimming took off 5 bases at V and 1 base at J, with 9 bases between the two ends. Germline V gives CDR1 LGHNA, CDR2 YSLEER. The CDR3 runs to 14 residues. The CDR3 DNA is TGCGCCAGCAGCGAGGGGCGAAGCAATCAGCCCCAGCATTTT. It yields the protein CASSEGRSNQPQHF.

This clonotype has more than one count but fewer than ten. CDR3 region: CASSPGGSLPYNEQFF. The CDR3 DNA reads as TGTGCCAGCAGCCCCGGCGGGAGCCTTCCCTACAATGAGCAGTTCTTC. The V and J genes are TRBV27 and TRBJ2-1; 7 bases match TRBD2. The ends lost 6 bases at V and 2 bases at J; junction bases unmatched: 10. The CDR3 runs 16 residues. Germline CDR1 reads MNHEY; CDR2 reads SMNVEV (reference sequence).

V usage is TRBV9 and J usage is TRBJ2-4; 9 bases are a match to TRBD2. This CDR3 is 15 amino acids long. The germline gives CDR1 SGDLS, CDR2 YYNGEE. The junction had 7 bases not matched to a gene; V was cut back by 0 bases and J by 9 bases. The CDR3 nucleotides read TGTGCCAGCAGCGTAGATGTGCGGGAGGGTGGCATTCAGTACTTC. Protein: CASSVDVREGGIQYF.

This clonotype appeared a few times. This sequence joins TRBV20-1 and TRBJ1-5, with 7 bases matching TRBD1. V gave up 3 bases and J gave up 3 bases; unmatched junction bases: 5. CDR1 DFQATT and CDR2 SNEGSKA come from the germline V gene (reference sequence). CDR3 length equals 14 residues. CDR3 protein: CSAREGQTNQPQHF. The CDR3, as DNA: TGCAGTGCTAGGGAGGGACAGACCAATCAGCCCCAGCATTTT.

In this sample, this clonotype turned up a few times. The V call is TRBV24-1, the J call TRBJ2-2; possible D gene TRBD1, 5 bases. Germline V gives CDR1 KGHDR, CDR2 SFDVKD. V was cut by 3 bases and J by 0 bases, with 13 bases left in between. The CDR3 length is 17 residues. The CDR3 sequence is CATSDRLAGPNTGELFF. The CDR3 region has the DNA TGTGCCACCAGTGATAGACTGGCAGGGCCGAACACCGGGGAGCTGTTTTTT.

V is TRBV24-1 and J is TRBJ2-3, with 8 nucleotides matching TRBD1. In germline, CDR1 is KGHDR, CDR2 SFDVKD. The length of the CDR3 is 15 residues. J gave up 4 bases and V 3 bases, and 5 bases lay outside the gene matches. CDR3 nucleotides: TGTGCCACCAGTGATGCCGGACAGGGACCAGATACGCAGTATTTT. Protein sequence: CATSDAGQGPDTQYF.